These 26 T cell receptor beta chains were sequenced from one sample in a study of blood T cell repertoires in COVID-19. Measured with immunoSEQ multiplex PCR; TCRdb has only the in-frame clones, and not every one. The data show some 180,000 clones, 80% seen once. Input material: PBMCs or T cells enriched from blood (not recorded which). Receptors were obtained from a man between 60 and 70 years old who had been exposed to COVID-19.

The CDR3 DNA follows: TGTGCCAGCAGTCGACTAGCGGGAGGAGGTGAGCAGTTCTTC. This gives the protein CASSRLAGGGEQFF. V gene TRBV3-1 (or the pseudogene TRBV3-2) combines with J gene TRBJ2-1, with 13 nucleotides matching TRBD2. This CDR3 spans 14 amino acids. The trim removed 6 bases at V and 9 bases at J, leaving 5 bases unmatched. Germline-derived CDR1 and CDR2 are LGHDT and YNNKEL (reference sequence).

The J gene is TRBJ1-4, the V gene TRBV28, with TRBD1 identical over 8 bases. The CDR3 loop spans 17 amino acids. The V and J ends lost 1 base and 8 bases, in that order; junction bases with no gene match: 12. The germline V gene encodes CDR1 MDHEN and CDR2 SYDVKM. The chain's CDR3 is CASSLSGTGGRVEKLFF. The DNA for the CDR3 is TGTGCCAGCAGTTTATCGGGGACAGGAGGGAGGGTGGAAAAACTGTTTTTT. Full variable domain (outside the CDR3, taken from reference TRBV28 and TRBJ1-4): DVKVTQSSRYLVKRTGEKVFLECVQDMDHENMFWYRQDPGLGLRLIYFSYDVKMKEKGDIPEGYSVSREKKERFSLILESASTNQTSMYLCASSLSGTGGRVEKLFFGSGTQLSVL.

This chain uses TRBV5-1 with TRBJ1-1, with 7 bases lining up with TRBD1. The CDR3 loop spans 16 amino acids. Unmatched junction bases numbered 13, after V lost 4 bases and J lost 4 bases. Germline lookup yields CDR1 SGHRS and CDR2 YFSETQ. CDR3 DNA sequence: TGCGCCAGCAGCCCCCGAGCGCAGGGGGTGAGCACTGAAGCTTTCTTT. Its translation is CASSPRAQGVSTEAFF.

A remark on this clone: This CDR3 is also generated by other DNA sequences in the sample. V usage is TRBV7-3 and J usage is TRBJ2-1; perhaps TRBD2 as D (6 bases). Trimming removed 1 base at V and 6 bases at J, with 10 bases between. This CDR3 region has 14 residues. The germline V gene encodes CDR1 SGHTA and CDR2 FQGTGA. CDR3 sequence reads: CASSLSGGSNEQFF. CDR3 nucleotides: TGTGCCAGCAGCTTAAGTGGAGGGTCCAATGAGCAGTTCTTC.

This clone was seen a single time. V is TRBV15 and J is TRBJ1-5, with D perhaps TRBD1 (5 bases). There are 17 residues in the CDR3. V was pared by 0 bases and J by 6 bases, with 18 bases between. The germline gives CDR1 LNHNV, CDR2 YYDKDF (reference sequence). CDR3 DNA sequence: TGTGCCACCAGCAGAGAAGAGCAGGGACTCGTGGGTCAGCCCCAGCATTTT. Translated: CATSREEQGLVGQPQHF. Based on the CDR3 plus reference TRBV15 and TRBJ1-5, the full variable domain is DAMVIQNPRYQVTQFGKPVTLSCSQTLNHNVMYWYQQKSSQAPKLLFHYYDKDFNNEADTPDNFQSRRPNTSFCFLDIRSPGLGDTAMYLCATSREEQGLVGQPQHFGDGTRLSIL.

The V and J genes are TRBV6-5 and TRBJ1-1, with 7 bases that match TRBD1. J gave up 1 base and V 0 bases, and 2 bases lay outside the gene matches. The V gene's germline CDR1 is MNHEY and CDR2 SVGAGI. There are 15 residues in the CDR3. CDR3 sequence (DNA): TGTGCCAGCAGTTACTCTTGGACAGGGAACACTGAAGCTTTCTTT. As protein: CASSYSWTGNTEAFF.

CDR3 residues: CASSADRGSYNEQFF. The CDR3, as DNA: TGTGCCAGCAGCGCAGACAGGGGGTCTTACAATGAGCAGTTCTTC. The chain carries TRBV9 and TRBJ2-1; 9 bases match TRBD1. CDR3 length: 15 amino acids. With V trimmed by 3 bases and J by 4 bases, 5 bases remained unmatched. Germline V gene lookup returns CDR1 SGDLS and CDR2 YYNGEE.

The chain uses TRBV19 and TRBJ2-2; D is unresolved. Germline CDR1 LNHDA, CDR2 SQIVND (reference sequence). This CDR3 region has 13 residues. V gave up 5 bases and J gave up 5 bases, with 9 bases separating them. The CDR3 sequence is CASSPQRTGELFF. DNA of the CDR3: TGTGCCAGTAGTCCCCAGAGGACCGGGGAGCTGTTTTTT.

J is TRBJ2-5 and V is TRBV28; a possible D gene is TRBD1 (7 bases). Trimming stripped 8 bases from V and 6 bases from J, with 13 bases between. CDR1 MDHEN and CDR2 SYDVKM come from the germline V gene. The CDR3 is 12 amino acids. The DNA for the CDR3 is TGTGCCAGCGGAGGGGGCGGGAAGACCCAGTACTTC. Residues: CASGGGGKTQYF.

V is TRBV30 and J is TRBJ1-2; D is perhaps TRBD1 (5 bases). This CDR3 region has 14 residues. V was clipped by 0 bases and J by 7 bases, with 15 bases between them. The germline CDR1 and CDR2 sequences are GTSNPN and SVGIG (reference sequence). The CDR3 here is CAWSVQVSAFGYTF. DNA of the CDR3: TGTGCCTGGAGTGTACAGGTTTCGGCCTTTGGCTACACCTTC.

The rearrangement links TRBV9 to TRBJ2-3; possible D gene TRBD1, 5 bases. The V gene lost 0 bases and the J gene lost 2 bases, with 10 bases spanning the gap. CDR3 length: 15 amino acids. The germline V gene has CDR1 SGDLS and CDR2 YYNGEE. CDR3 in amino acids: CASSVEQVLTDTQYF. In DNA form, the CDR3 reads TGTGCCAGCAGCGTAGAACAGGTTCTCACAGATACGCAGTATTTT. The full variable domain, with the rest looked up from reference TRBV9 and TRBJ2-3, is DSGVTQTPKHLITATGQRVTLRCSPRSGDLSVYWYQQSLDQGLQFLIQYYNGEERAKGNILERFSAQQFPDLHSELNLSSLELGDSALYFCASSVEQVLTDTQYFGPGTRLTVL.

This clone occurred many times. This sample also contains other DNA sequences that code for the same CDR3. This chain joins TRBV9 and TRBJ2-1; the match to TRBD2 covers 9 bases. The CDR3 totals 16 residues. The V and J ends lost 2 bases and 6 bases, in that order; junction bases with no gene match: 9. Germline V gives CDR1 SGDLS, CDR2 YYNGEE. The DNA of the CDR3 is TGTGCCAGCAGCGTCCGCGGGCGGGAGGGGGTCAATGAGCAGTTCTTC. It translates to CASSVRGREGVNEQFF.

The genes are TRBV11-2 and TRBJ1-5, with D perhaps matching TRBD1 (5 bases). The germline V gene encodes CDR1 SGHAT and CDR2 FQNNGV. V was trimmed by 5 bases and J by 0 bases, leaving 11 bases between them. The CDR3 runs to 15 residues. CDR3 DNA sequence: TGTGCCAGCAGCCCGGGGGGTAATAGCAATCAGCCCCAGCATTTT. It translates to CASSPGGNSNQPQHF.

This clone was seen more than once but under ten times. The CDR3 DNA is TGTGCCAGTAGTGTACAGGGTAGCACTGAAGCTTTCTTT. Amino acid sequence: CASSVQGSTEAFF. The rearrangement links TRBV19 to TRBJ1-1; TRBD1 might be the D (6 bases). Trimming pared 5 bases from V and 4 bases from J, leaving 11 bases between. The germline V gene encodes CDR1 LNHDA and CDR2 SQIVND (reference sequence). There are 13 residues in the CDR3. The whole variable domain, remainder taken from reference TRBV19 and TRBJ1-1, is DGGITQSPKYLFRKEGQNVTLSCEQNLNHDAMYWYRQDPGQGLRLIYYSQIVNDFQKGDIAEGYSVSREKKESFPLTVTSAQKNPTAFYLCASSVQGSTEAFFGQGTRLTVV.

The chain couples TRBV18 to TRBJ2-7; the match to TRBD2 covers 11 bases. Trimming cost V 3 bases and J 5 bases; bases outside gene matches: 9. This CDR3 is built from 16 residues. Germline V lookup: CDR1 KGHSH, CDR2 LQKENI. The CDR3 loop reads CASSPLPTSGMNEQYF. The CDR3 coding sequence is TGTGCCAGCTCACCCCTCCCGACTAGCGGGATGAACGAGCAGTACTTC.

V usage is TRBV19 and J usage is TRBJ2-5; D uncertain. This CDR3 has 14 residues. V lost 3 bases to trimming and J lost 4 bases, with 12 bases between them. CDR1 is LNHDA and CDR2 is SQIVND in the germline V gene (reference sequence). The CDR3 coding sequence is TGTGCCAGTAGTATTGTAGGAGTGGCAGAGACCCAGTACTTC. Protein product: CASSIVGVAETQYF.

The chain combines TRBV11-3 with TRBJ2-3; 8 nucleotides match TRBD2. Losses at the gene ends were 3 bases for V and 3 bases for J; bases not matched to a gene: 8. Germline lookup yields CDR1 SGHNT and CDR2 YENEEA. This CDR3 contains 16 residues. CDR3 protein: CASSFPSGSFTDTQYF. The CDR3 nucleotides are TGTGCCAGCAGCTTCCCGAGCGGGAGTTTTACAGATACGCAGTATTTT.

This chain joins TRBV5-1 and TRBJ2-2, with a possible D match to TRBD2 (5 bases). The V end was cut by 0 bases, the J end by 1 base, with 7 bases between. The CDR3 contains 15 residues. Germline CDR1 SGHRS, CDR2 YFSETQ. For the CDR3, the DNA is TGCGCCAGCAGCTTGGACAGCGGGAACACCGGGGAGCTGTTTTTT. This sequence encodes CASSLDSGNTGELFF.

The rearrangement uses TRBV29-1 and TRBJ2-7; 8 bases fit TRBD2. The CDR3 totals 15 residues. Germline CDR1 is SQVTM and CDR2 is ANQGSEA. Germline trimming cut 3 bases from V and 4 bases from J; bases unmatched to any gene: 11. This CDR3 is CSVDLSGDTDYEQYF. The CDR3 DNA is TGCAGCGTTGACCTTAGCGGGGATACGGATTACGAGCAGTACTTC.

In the case of this clone: Relative to the germline gene, one junction end is altered; a read error may explain this. The CDR3 region is CTWSRGLAGTDTQYF. In DNA, the CDR3 is TGTACCTGGAGTAGGGGGCTAGCGGGAACAGATACGCAGTATTTT. The V gene is TRBV30, the J gene TRBJ2-3; 9 nucleotides match TRBD2. CDR3 length equals 15 residues. Germline V lookup: CDR1 GTSNPN, CDR2 SVGIG (reference sequence).

This rearrangement joins TRBV14 to TRBJ2-7, with 10 bases matching TRBD1. The CDR3 has 17 amino acids. Germline lookup yields CDR1 SGHDN and CDR2 FVKESK. Germline trimming cut 8 bases from V and 0 bases from J; bases unmatched to any gene: 13. In DNA form, the CDR3 reads TGTGCCAGCGCTCCGTCGTATGGGACAGGGGACTCCTACGAGCAGTACTTC. Translating gives CASAPSYGTGDSYEQYF. The full variable domain, completed using reference TRBV14 and TRBJ2-7, is EAGVTQFPSHSVIEKGQTVTLRCDPISGHDNLYWYRRVMGKEIKFLLHFVKESKQDESGMPNNRFLAERTGGTYSTLKVQPAELEDSGVYFCASAPSYGTGDSYEQYFGPGTRLTVT.

The V gene is TRBV19, the J gene TRBJ2-3; 10 nucleotides line up with TRBD1. V trimming: 4 bases; J trimming: 4 bases; junction bases outside the gene matches: 8. The length of the CDR3 is 16 residues. Germline V gene sequence: CDR1 LNHDA, CDR2 SQIVND (reference sequence). This CDR3 is CASSNRQGAVADTQYF. In DNA, the CDR3 is TGTGCCAGTAGTAATAGACAGGGGGCGGTTGCAGATACGCAGTATTTT.

The rearrangement joins TRBV28 to TRBJ1-4; tentatively, D is TRBD1 (6 bases). This CDR3 comprises 15 residues. The V and J ends lost 2 bases and 11 bases respectively, with 18 bases between them. CDR1 and CDR2 from the germline V gene are MDHEN and SYDVKM. CDR3: CASSLGAQGSGKLFF. The CDR3 nucleotides read TGTGCCAGCAGTTTAGGGGCACAGGGATCCGGGAAACTGTTTTTT.

This chain uses TRBV11-3 with TRBJ2-1, with TRBD1 matching over 10 bases. V lost 4 bases to trimming and J lost 7 bases; unmatched junction nucleotides: 10. Per germline, CDR1 SGHNT and CDR2 YENEEA. This CDR3 has 16 residues. Here the CDR3 DNA reads TGTGCCAGCAGCTCAATAGCCGGGACAGGGGTTAATGAGCAGTTCTTC. It yields the protein CASSSIAGTGVNEQFF.

This clone has only a few counts. The V call is TRBV10-2, the J call TRBJ1-2; 7 positions agree with TRBD1. V dropped 5 bases and J dropped 6; count of bases not matched to a gene: 9. The CDR3 is made up of 14 amino acids. Germline V lookup: CDR1 WSHSY, CDR2 SAAADI. The CDR3 region has the DNA TGCGCCAGCAGTAGAGGGACAGCTATTAATGGCTACACCTTC. Amino acids: CASSRGTAINGYTF.

The chain recombines TRBV27 with TRBJ2-2; D possibly corresponds to TRBD2 (5 bases). The CDR3 spans 15 residues. Germline lookup yields CDR1 MNHEY and CDR2 SMNVEV (reference sequence). V was cut by 0 bases and J by 4 bases, with 9 bases left in between. Here the CDR3 reads CASSLSSGGTGELFF. The DNA of the CDR3 is TGTGCCAGCAGTTTATCCTCTGGAGGCACCGGGGAGCTGTTTTTT.